A single sample is the source of the 2 T cell receptor beta chains below, sequenced in a study of sequential checkpoint blockade in melanoma (dated by TCRdb to between 2019 and 2020). The library relied on the immunoSEQ multiplex PCR assay. TCRdb limited this immuneACCESS table to in-frame rearrangements with V and J called. A share of clones is missing; checked studies link under half to unresolved V genes, and the rest is unexplained. In this sample the table shows about 28,000 clones, roughly nine tenths of which occur a single time. The ten largest clones add up to 12% to 15% of the sample. The label giving this sample's treatment or condition can be read as: randomized to nivolumab then ipilimumab (arm A) or the reverse (arm B). Material: CD8+ T cells sorted from blood (inferred from file names), obtained from a patient given nivolumab and ipilimumab in sequence. Receptors were obtained from a human donor with melanoma.

This clone was counted only a few times. V and J are TRBV7-8 and TRBJ2-5; 9 bases line up with TRBD1. The CDR3 is 15 amino acids. Germline V lookup: CDR1 SGHVS, CDR2 FQNEAQ. V dropped 2 bases and J dropped 4; count of bases not matched to a gene: 5. The CDR3 DNA sequence: TGTGCCAGCAGCTTAAACAGGGGGCCTTCAGAGACCCAGTACTTC. As protein: CASSLNRGPSETQYF.

This clone was found once. V usage is TRBV29-1 and J usage is TRBJ2-4; 10 positions match TRBD2. The CDR3 is 10 residues long. Trimming at V came to 4 bases and at J to 14 bases, leaving 2 bases not matched to a gene. From germline, CDR1 is SQVTM and CDR2 ANQGSEA. CDR3 sequence reads: CSVVAGGKYF. CDR3 in DNA: TGCAGCGTTGTAGCGGGGGGAAAGTACTTC.